The 13 T cell receptor beta chains reported below all come from one sample, sequenced in a study of blood T cell repertoires in COVID-19. Profiled with immunoSEQ multiplex PCR; TCRdb holds only in-frame clones, not every one. The data hold 400,000 or so clones, with over 85% observed a single time. Sequencing was carried out using peripheral blood. The receptors come from a man aged 18 to 29 with COVID-19, enrolled during active disease.

V is TRBV4-1 and J is TRBJ1-5; D not certain. The CDR3 length is 15 residues. The ends were cut back, 0 bases at V and 0 bases at J, with 6 bases in the middle. Per germline, CDR1 MGHRA and CDR2 YSYEKL. CDR3 coding DNA: TGCGCCAGCAGCCAAGAGAGGGCTAGCAATCAGCCCCAGCATTTT. Amino acids: CASSQERASNQPQHF.

This clone was seen a few times. The chain is built from TRBV5-8 and TRBJ1-6; possible D gene TRBD1, 6 bases. The CDR3 consists of 14 residues. The V and J ends lost 0 bases and 8 bases respectively, with 9 bases between them. CDR1 is SGHTS and CDR2 is YDEGEE in the germline V gene. The CDR3 is CASSLGDTYSPLHF. CDR3 nucleotides: TGTGCCAGCAGCTTGGGGGACACCTATTCACCCCTCCACTTT.

The chain joins TRBV12-3 or TRBV12-4 to TRBJ2-2; D is ambiguous. This CDR3 spans 13 amino acids. V lost 6 bases and J 2 bases, leaving 7 bases between the germline ends. The CDR3: CASRVSNTGELFF. The CDR3 region has the DNA TGTGCCAGCAGAGTCAGTAACACCGGGGAGCTGTTTTTT.

The V call is TRBV2, the J call TRBJ2-3; D not certain. With 6 bases removed from V and 5 bases from J, the gap between germline ends came to 9 bases. This CDR3 is built from 12 residues. CDR1 and CDR2 (germline): SNHLY, FYNNEI. CDR3 DNA: TGTGCCAGCAGAGAGTTCCTAGATACGCAGTATTTT. As protein: CASREFLDTQYF.

The chain uses TRBV7-2 and TRBJ2-2, with D possibly TRBD1 on 6 matching bases. Germline CDR1 is SGHTA and CDR2 is FQGNSA. The CDR3 runs to 15 residues. Between the trimmed V and J ends, which lost 5 bases and 6 bases, there was a span of 16 bases. The CDR3 loop is CASSPAGTRPGELFF. CDR3 DNA sequence: TGTGCCAGCAGCCCCGCCGGGACAAGACCCGGGGAGCTGTTTTTT.

CDR3: CATSGTGSSYNEQFF. The DNA for the CDR3 is TGTGCCACCAGTGGTACAGGGAGCTCCTACAATGAGCAGTTCTTC. The chain joins TRBV24-1 to TRBJ2-1, with D maybe TRBD1 (6 bases). CDR1 and CDR2 (germline): KGHDR, SFDVKD. The CDR3 sequence is 15 residues long. The germline V and J ends were trimmed by 5 bases and 0 bases, with 10 bases remaining between them.

The sample holds one count of this clone. The CDR3 loop reads CATSRDSGSNSPLHF. For the CDR3, the DNA is TGTGCCACCAGCAGGGACAGTGGGAGTAATTCACCCCTCCACTTT. The chain couples TRBV15 to TRBJ1-6; TRBD1 might be the D (6 bases). The CDR3 runs to 15 residues. Trimming stripped 3 bases from V and 6 bases from J, with 12 bases between. The germline gives CDR1 LNHNV, CDR2 YYDKDF (reference sequence).

CDR3 coding DNA: TGTGCCAGCGGGGTGGGGGGTAATCAGCCCCAGCATTTT. Its protein is CASGVGGNQPQHF. The V call is TRBV6-6, the J call TRBJ1-5; weak D call: TRBD1 (5 bases). Between the trimmed V and J ends, which lost 8 bases and 4 bases, there was a span of 12 bases. This CDR3 spans 13 amino acids. The germline V gene has CDR1 MNHNY and CDR2 SVGAGI (reference sequence).

This clone has a single count. V is TRBV5-1 and J is TRBJ2-1; 10 bases map to TRBD1. The V segment lost 4 bases and the J segment 12 bases; nucleotides outside the gene matches: 10. From germline, CDR1 is SGHRS and CDR2 YFSETQ. CDR3 length equals 14 residues. The CDR3 DNA follows: TGCGCCAGCAGCGGGGGGGGACAGGGGATGGGGCAGTTCTTC. It is translated as CASSGGGQGMGQFF.

This clone was picked up one time. The rearrangement links TRBV11-2 to TRBJ2-7, with 7 nucleotides matching TRBD2. CDR1 and CDR2 from the germline V gene are SGHAT and FQNNGV. This CDR3 is 14 amino acids long. V dropped 5 bases and J dropped 7; count of bases not matched to a gene: 11. The CDR3 DNA is TGTGCCAGCAGCATTAGCGGTCCAGCGGGGGAGCAGTACTTC. Translation: CASSISGPAGEQYF.

The chain uses TRBV2 and TRBJ2-3; 7 nucleotides line up with TRBD2. The germline V gene has CDR1 SNHLY and CDR2 FYNNEI. There are 13 residues in the CDR3. The J segment lost 4 bases and the V segment lost 2 bases, leaving 0 bases of the junction unmatched. Here the CDR3 DNA reads TGTGCCAGCAGTGAAAGCGGGGCAGATACGCAGTATTTT. This codes for CASSESGADTQYF. Variable domain in full (rest from reference TRBV2 and TRBJ2-3): EPEVTQTPSHQVTQMGQEVILRCVPISNHLYFYWYRQILGQKVEFLVSFYNNEISEKSEIFDDQFSVERPDGSNFTLKIRSTKLEDSAMYFCASSESGADTQYFGPGTRLTVL.

The V and J genes are TRBV18 and TRBJ2-1; D is possibly TRBD2 (6 bases). Per the germline V gene, CDR1 is KGHSH and CDR2 is LQKENI. This CDR3 has 16 amino acids. V was trimmed by 4 bases and J by 0 bases, leaving 13 bases between them. In DNA, the CDR3 is TGTGCCAGCTCACGGGAGACTAGTGTCTCCTACAATGAGCAGTTCTTC. This gives the protein CASSRETSVSYNEQFF.

The chain carries TRBV19 and TRBJ2-5; 8 bases align to TRBD2. The germline CDR1 and CDR2 sequences are LNHDA and SQIVND (reference sequence). V was clipped by 6 bases and J by 4 bases; unmatched bases: 16. The CDR3 sequence is 17 residues long. The CDR3 coding sequence is TGTGCCAGTAGCTCCCCGCGGGTTAGCGGGGATGGAGAGACCCAGTACTTC. Amino acids: CASSSPRVSGDGETQYF.